The present entry profiles one T cell receptor (beta chain) with its context. Sequencing was performed with immunoSEQ multiplex PCR; in TCRdb, only in-frame clones are kept and a portion is missing. The table lists over 100,000 clones, 93% of them singletons. Per germline, CDR1 MNHNY and CDR2 SVGAGI (reference sequence). The trim removed 7 bases at V and 12 bases at J, leaving 16 bases unmatched. This CDR3 has 15 residues. This sample was taken from a study of T cell responses to AZD1222 COVID-19 vaccine. This receptor was obtained from an adult in good health. This chain connects TRBV6-6 to TRBJ2-1; 9 bases align to TRBD1. The material was peripheral blood, obtained on day 0 of AZD1222 vaccination. DNA for the CDR3: TGTGCCAGCACGATACAGGGGGCGCAGAGAGGAGGGCAGTTCTTC. Its translation: CASTIQGAQRGGQFF.